This TCR beta chain appears in the sequencing data of a study of graft-versus-host responses after intestinal transplantation. About the study: Uniformly, recipients were administered anti-thymocyte globulin induction with subsequent tacrolimus and steroids for approximately 3 years.

Study-wide points: Early post-transplant falls in HvG clones accompanied the peak levels of circulating GvH clones. Some GvH clones appeared in ileal mucosa or blood before recipient bone marrow.

About this clone: Its antigen is as yet unknown.

This table comes from immunoSEQ multiplex PCR, and its TCRdb copy is limited to in-frame clones, with some not included. Among around 120,000 clones, 90% were seen once, and the ten largest hold 0.18%. The length of the CDR3 is 14 residues. Germline-derived CDR1 and CDR2 are SGHTA and FQGNSA. The V and J genes are TRBV7-2 and TRBJ2-5, with D perhaps TRBD1 (5 bases). The DNA matches TRBJ2-7 better at its end, which makes the J call doubtful. Material: unstimulated CD4+ T cells sorted from spleen or lymph node cells, obtained before intestinal transplant. The TCR originated in a human donor who received an intestinal transplant. The CDR3 DNA sequence: TGTGCCAGCAGCTTTTCACGACAGTCCTACGAGCAGTACTTC. It codes for CASSFSRQSYEQYF.